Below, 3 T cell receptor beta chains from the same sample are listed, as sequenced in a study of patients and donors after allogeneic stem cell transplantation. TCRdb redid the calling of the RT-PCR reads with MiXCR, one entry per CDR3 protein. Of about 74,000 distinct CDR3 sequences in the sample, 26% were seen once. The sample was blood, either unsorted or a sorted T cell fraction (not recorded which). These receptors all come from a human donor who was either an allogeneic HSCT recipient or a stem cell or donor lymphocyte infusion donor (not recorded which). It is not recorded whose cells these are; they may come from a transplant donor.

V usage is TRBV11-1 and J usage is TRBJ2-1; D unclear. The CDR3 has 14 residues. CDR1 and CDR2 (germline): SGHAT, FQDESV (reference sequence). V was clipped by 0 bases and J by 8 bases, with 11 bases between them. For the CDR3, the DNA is TGTGCCAGCAGCTTAGCCTCCGCCTGGGATGAGCAGTTCTTC. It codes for CASSLASAWDEQFF.

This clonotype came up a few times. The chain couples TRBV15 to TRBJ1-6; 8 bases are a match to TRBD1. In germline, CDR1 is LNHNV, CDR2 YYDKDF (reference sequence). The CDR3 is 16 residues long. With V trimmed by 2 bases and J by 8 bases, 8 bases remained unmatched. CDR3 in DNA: TGTGCCACCAGCAGACGCCCAGCGGACAGGGATTCACCCCTCCACTTT. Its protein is CATSRRPADRDSPLHF.

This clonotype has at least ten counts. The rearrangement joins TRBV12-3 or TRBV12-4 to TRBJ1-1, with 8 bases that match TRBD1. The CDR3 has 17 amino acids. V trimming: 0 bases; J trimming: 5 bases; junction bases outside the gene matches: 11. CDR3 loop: CASSLAPNRGRITEAFF. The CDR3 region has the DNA TGTGCCAGCAGTTTAGCCCCAAACAGGGGGAGAATTACTGAAGCTTTCTTT.